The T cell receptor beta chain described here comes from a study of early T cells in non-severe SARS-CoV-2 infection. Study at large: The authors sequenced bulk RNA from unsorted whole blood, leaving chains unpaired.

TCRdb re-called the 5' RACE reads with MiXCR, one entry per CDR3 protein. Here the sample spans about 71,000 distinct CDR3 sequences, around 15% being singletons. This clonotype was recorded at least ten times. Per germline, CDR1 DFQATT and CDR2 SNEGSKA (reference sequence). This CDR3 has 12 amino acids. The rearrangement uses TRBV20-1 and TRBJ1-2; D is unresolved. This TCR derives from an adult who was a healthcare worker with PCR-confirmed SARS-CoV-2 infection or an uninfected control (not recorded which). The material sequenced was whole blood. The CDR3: CRQAVVDYGYTF. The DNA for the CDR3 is TGCAGGCAGGCAGTAGTCGACTATGGCTACACCTTC.